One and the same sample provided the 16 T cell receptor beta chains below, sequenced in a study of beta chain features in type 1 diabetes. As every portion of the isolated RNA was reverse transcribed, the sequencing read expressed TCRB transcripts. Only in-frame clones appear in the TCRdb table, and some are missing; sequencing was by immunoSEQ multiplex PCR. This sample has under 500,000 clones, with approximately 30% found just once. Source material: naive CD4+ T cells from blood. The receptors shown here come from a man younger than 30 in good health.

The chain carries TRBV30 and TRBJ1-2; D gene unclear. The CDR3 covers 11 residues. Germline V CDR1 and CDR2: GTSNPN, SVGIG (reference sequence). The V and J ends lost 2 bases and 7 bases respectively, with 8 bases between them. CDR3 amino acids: CAWSSRAGYTF. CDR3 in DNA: TGTGCCTGGAGTTCAAGGGCTGGCTACACCTTC.

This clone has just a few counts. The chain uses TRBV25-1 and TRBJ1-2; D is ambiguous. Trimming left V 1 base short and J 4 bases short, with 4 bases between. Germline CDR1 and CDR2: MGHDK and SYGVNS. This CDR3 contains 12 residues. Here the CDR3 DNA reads TGTGCCAGCAGTGAATCCAGCTATGGCTACACCTTC. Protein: CASSESSYGYTF.

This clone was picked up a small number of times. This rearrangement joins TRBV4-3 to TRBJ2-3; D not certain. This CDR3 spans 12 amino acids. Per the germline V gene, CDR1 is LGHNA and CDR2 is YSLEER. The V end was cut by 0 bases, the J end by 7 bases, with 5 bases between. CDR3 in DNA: TGCGCCAGCAGCCAAGATTTGCATACGCAGTATTTT. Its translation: CASSQDLHTQYF.

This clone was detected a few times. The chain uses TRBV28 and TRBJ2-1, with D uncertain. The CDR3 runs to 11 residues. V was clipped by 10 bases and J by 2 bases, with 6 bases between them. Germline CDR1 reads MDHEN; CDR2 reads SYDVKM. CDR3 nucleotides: TGTGCCATTCACACCTACAATGAGCAGTTCTTC. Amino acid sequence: CAIHTYNEQFF.

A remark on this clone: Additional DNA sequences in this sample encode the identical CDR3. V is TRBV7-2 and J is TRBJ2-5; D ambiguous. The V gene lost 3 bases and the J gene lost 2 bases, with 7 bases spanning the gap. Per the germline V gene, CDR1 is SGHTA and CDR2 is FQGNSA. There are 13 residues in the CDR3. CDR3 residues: CASSFVAQETQYF. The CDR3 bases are TGTGCCAGCAGCTTTGTAGCTCAAGAGACCCAGTACTTC.

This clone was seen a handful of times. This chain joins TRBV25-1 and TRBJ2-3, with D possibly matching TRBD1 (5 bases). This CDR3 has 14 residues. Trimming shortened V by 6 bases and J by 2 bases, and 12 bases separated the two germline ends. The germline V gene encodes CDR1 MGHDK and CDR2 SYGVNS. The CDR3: CASSDRQFTDTQYF. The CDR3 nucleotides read TGTGCCAGCAGCGATAGACAGTTCACAGATACGCAGTATTTT.

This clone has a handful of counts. CDR3 nucleotide sequence: TGCGCCAGCAGTCGGGATAGCGGGACCGATGAGCAGTTCTTC. The encoded protein is CASSRDSGTDEQFF. This chain uses TRBV23-1 with TRBJ2-1, with 8 positions matching TRBD2. TRBV23-1 is labeled an ORF, and its function is uncertain. Unmatched junction bases numbered 7, after V lost 4 bases and J lost 8 bases. The CDR3 loop spans 14 amino acids.

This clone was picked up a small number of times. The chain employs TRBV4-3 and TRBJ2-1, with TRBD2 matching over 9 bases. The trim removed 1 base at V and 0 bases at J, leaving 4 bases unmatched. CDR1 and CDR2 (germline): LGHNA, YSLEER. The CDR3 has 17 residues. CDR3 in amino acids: CASSQGLADFSYNEQFF. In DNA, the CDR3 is TGCGCCAGCAGCCAAGGACTAGCGGACTTCTCCTACAATGAGCAGTTCTTC.

The CDR3 bases are TGCAGCGTTTCTACAGGTACCGGGGAGCTGTTTTTT. Translation gives CSVSTGTGELFF. V is TRBV29-1 and J is TRBJ2-2; possibly TRBD1 for D (5 bases). The germline V gene has CDR1 SQVTM and CDR2 ANQGSEA. The germline V and J ends were trimmed by 5 bases and 5 bases, with 9 bases remaining between them. The CDR3 has 12 residues.

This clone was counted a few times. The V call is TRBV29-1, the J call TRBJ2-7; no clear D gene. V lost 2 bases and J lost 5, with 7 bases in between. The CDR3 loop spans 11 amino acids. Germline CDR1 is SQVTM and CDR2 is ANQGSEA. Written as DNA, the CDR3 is TGCAGCGTTGAATTCGTCGACGAGCAGTACTTC. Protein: CSVEFVDEQYF.

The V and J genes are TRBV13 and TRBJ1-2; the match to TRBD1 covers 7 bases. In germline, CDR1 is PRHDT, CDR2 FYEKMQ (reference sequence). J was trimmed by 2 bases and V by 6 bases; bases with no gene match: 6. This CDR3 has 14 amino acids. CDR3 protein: CASRKGGQNYGYTF. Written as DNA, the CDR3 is TGTGCCAGCAGAAAAGGGGGACAGAACTATGGCTACACCTTC.

The CDR3 coding sequence is TGTGCCTGGAGAGCCCGCGGAGGGCAGGCGGGGCGCTACGAGCAGTACTTC. It is translated as CAWRARGGQAGRYEQYF. The rearrangement uses TRBV30 and TRBJ2-7, with D tentatively TRBD2 (6 bases). This CDR3 contains 17 residues. V was trimmed by 3 bases and J by 3 bases, leaving 24 bases between them. Germline-derived CDR1 and CDR2 are GTSNPN and SVGIG (reference sequence).

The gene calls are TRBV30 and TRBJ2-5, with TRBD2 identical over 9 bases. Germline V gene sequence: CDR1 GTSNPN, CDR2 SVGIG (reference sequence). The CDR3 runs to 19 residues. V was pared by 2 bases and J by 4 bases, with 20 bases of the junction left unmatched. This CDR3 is CAWSTYLKVPGLASETQYF. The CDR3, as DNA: TGTGCCTGGAGTACCTATTTAAAAGTCCCGGGACTAGCTTCAGAGACCCAGTACTTC.

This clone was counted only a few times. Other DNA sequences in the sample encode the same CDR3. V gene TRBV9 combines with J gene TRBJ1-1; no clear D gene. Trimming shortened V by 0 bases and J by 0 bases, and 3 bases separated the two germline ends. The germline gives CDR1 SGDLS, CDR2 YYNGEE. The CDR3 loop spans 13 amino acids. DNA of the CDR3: TGTGCCAGCAGCGTAGCGATGAACACTGAAGCTTTCTTT. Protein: CASSVAMNTEAFF.

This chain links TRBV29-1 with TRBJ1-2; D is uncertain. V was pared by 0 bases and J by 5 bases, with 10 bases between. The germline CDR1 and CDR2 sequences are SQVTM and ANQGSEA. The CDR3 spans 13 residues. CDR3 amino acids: CSVEDVRVYGYTF. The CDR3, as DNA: TGCAGCGTTGAAGATGTTAGGGTTTATGGCTACACCTTC. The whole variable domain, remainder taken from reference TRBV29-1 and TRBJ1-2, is SAVISQKPSRDICQRGTSLTIQCQVDSQVTMMFWYRQQPGQSLTLIATANQGSEATYESGFVIDKFPISRPNLTFSTLTVSNMSPEDSSIYLCSVEDVRVYGYTFGSGTRLTVV.

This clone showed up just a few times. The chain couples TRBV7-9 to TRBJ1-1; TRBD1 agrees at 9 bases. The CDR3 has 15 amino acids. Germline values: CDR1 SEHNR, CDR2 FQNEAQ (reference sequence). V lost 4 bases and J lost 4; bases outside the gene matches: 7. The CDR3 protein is CASSSRTGDLTEAFF. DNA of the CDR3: TGTGCCAGCAGCTCCCGGACAGGGGACCTCACTGAAGCTTTCTTT. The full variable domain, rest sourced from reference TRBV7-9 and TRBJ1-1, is DTGVSQNPRHKITKRGQNVTFRCDPISEHNRLYWYRQTLGQGPEFLTYFQNEAQLEKSRLLSDRFSAERPKGSFSTLEIQRTEQGDSAMYLCASSSRTGDLTEAFFGQGTRLTVV.